These 22 T cell receptor beta chains were all obtained from the same sample, sequenced in a study of blood T cell repertoires in COVID-19 (dated by TCRdb to about 2020). The method behind the library was the immunoSEQ multiplex PCR assay. TCRdb took this table from immuneACCESS and kept in-frame rearrangements with V and J called. Such tables lack part of the clones; where checked against another copy, unresolved V genes explain under half of the gap, and the rest is unexplained. Recorded for this sample are some 87,000 clones; more than 60% of them occurred a single time. The leading ten clones occupy around 21% of the sample. Sequencing was carried out using peripheral blood. The receptor source for this set is a woman older than 75 with active or convalescent COVID-19.

This clone was picked up a small number of times. V and J are TRBV3-1 (or the pseudogene TRBV3-2) and TRBJ1-5, with D uncertain. The CDR3 sequence is 14 residues long. CDR1 is LGHDT, CDR2 YNNKEL, per germline (reference sequence). The germline V and J ends were trimmed by 4 bases and 3 bases, with 10 bases remaining between them. CDR3 region: CASSPSGNNQPQHF. The CDR3 nucleotides are TGTGCCAGCAGCCCCTCCGGGAACAATCAGCCCCAGCATTTT.

The rearrangement uses TRBV3-1 (or the pseudogene TRBV3-2) and TRBJ2-1; D unresolved. The V gene lost 4 bases and the J gene lost 3 bases, with 16 bases spanning the gap. The CDR3 totals 16 residues. Germline V gene lookup returns CDR1 LGHDT and CDR2 YNNKEL (reference sequence). In nucleotides, the CDR3 is TGTGCCAGCAGCCCCCAATTTAAGAGCCGCTACAATGAGCAGTTCTTC. This translates into CASSPQFKSRYNEQFF.

V and J are TRBV4-1 and TRBJ1-1; D not certain. CDR3 length: 15 residues. V was cut by 1 base and J by 5 bases, with 14 bases left in between. Germline V gene sequence: CDR1 MGHRA, CDR2 YSYEKL. The DNA for the CDR3 is TGCGCCAGCAGCCAAGCGGTGTGGTTCCGGACTGAAGCTTTCTTT. Its translation: CASSQAVWFRTEAFF.

The V and J genes are TRBV7-2 and TRBJ1-2; TRBD1 agrees at 7 bases. This CDR3 has 15 residues. The germline CDR1 and CDR2 sequences are SGHTA and FQGNSA. The trim removed 5 bases at V and 5 bases at J, leaving 11 bases unmatched. As DNA, the CDR3 is TGTGCCAGCAGCCCACGGGACAGACTCCTGTATGGCTACACCTTC. This codes for CASSPRDRLLYGYTF. The variable domain in full, completed from reference TRBV7-2 and TRBJ1-2, reads GAGVSQSPSNKVTEKGKDVELRCDPISGHTALYWYRQSLGQGLEFLIYFQGNSAPDKSGLPSDRFSAERTGGSVSTLTIQRTQQEDSAVYLCASSPRDRLLYGYTFGSGTRLTVV.

The chain links TRBV9 to TRBJ1-6; D may be TRBD1 (5 bases). V lost 6 bases and J 5 bases, leaving 12 bases between the germline ends. Germline loops: CDR1 SGDLS, CDR2 YYNGEE. There are 14 residues in the CDR3. The CDR3 protein is CASTPDTNNSPLHF. The CDR3 region has the DNA TGTGCCAGCACTCCGGACACGAATAATTCACCCCTCCACTTT.

The chain has TRBV2 and TRBJ1-5; TRBD1 matches at 9 bases. This CDR3 has 14 residues. The J segment lost 3 bases and the V segment lost 8 bases, leaving 5 bases of the junction unmatched. The V gene's germline CDR1 is SNHLY and CDR2 FYNNEI. The DNA for the CDR3 is TGTGCCAGCGGTTGGGACAGGGACAATCAGCCCCAGCATTTT. Its translation is CASGWDRDNQPQHF.

The J gene is TRBJ1-1, the V gene TRBV5-4; D is possibly TRBD1 (6 bases). The CDR3 extends over 15 amino acids. Trimming cost V 6 bases and J 1 base, with 16 bases left between them. Germline V gene data show CDR1 as SGHNT and CDR2 as YYREEE (reference sequence). CDR3 sequence (DNA): TGTGCCAGCACCCCCTGGGACACCCAGAACACTGAAGCTTTCTTT. Translated, it gives CASTPWDTQNTEAFF.

In this sample, this clone turned up a few times. The chain joins TRBV5-1 to TRBJ1-1; a weak D match, TRBD1 (6 bases). CDR1 SGHRS and CDR2 YFSETQ come from the germline V gene. The length of the CDR3 is 16 residues. V shed 3 bases and J shed 1 base, with 16 bases lying between them. The chain's CDR3 is CASSSPGQIGNTEAFF. CDR3 DNA: TGCGCCAGCAGCTCCCCAGGACAGATCGGGAACACTGAAGCTTTCTTT.

The chain employs TRBV2 and TRBJ1-2, with D perhaps matching TRBD1 (6 bases). CDR3 length: 14 amino acids. V shed 6 bases and J shed 6 bases, with 17 bases lying between them. Germline CDR1 SNHLY, CDR2 FYNNEI. The CDR3 here is CASRETGSVNGYTF. The CDR3 DNA reads TGTGCCAGCAGGGAAACAGGGTCAGTTAATGGCTACACCTTC.

The rearrangement joins TRBV9 to TRBJ1-6, with no clear D. Trimming removed 4 bases at V and 6 bases at J, with 14 bases between. The CDR3 totals 15 residues. CDR1 is SGDLS and CDR2 is YYNGEE in the germline V gene. CDR3: CASSPRGIPNSPLHF. The CDR3 DNA reads as TGTGCCAGCAGCCCAAGAGGGATTCCTAATTCACCCCTCCACTTT.

The gene calls are TRBV25-1 and TRBJ1-1; D is perhaps TRBD1 (5 bases). The CDR3 extends over 13 amino acids. Trimming took off 2 bases at V and 12 bases at J, with 16 bases between the two ends. Germline V gene sequence: CDR1 MGHDK, CDR2 SYGVNS. The CDR3: CASSEMGRDNTFF. In DNA form, the CDR3 reads TGTGCCAGCAGTGAAATGGGCAGGGATAATACTTTCTTT. The entire variable domain, with the rest obtained from reference TRBV25-1 and TRBJ1-1, is as follows: EADIYQTPRYLVIGTGKKITLECSQTMGHDKMYWYQQDPGMELHLIHYSYGVNSTEKGDLSSESTVSRIRTEHFPLTLESARPSHTSQYLCASSEMGRDNTFFGQGTRLTVV.

V gene TRBV28 combines with J gene TRBJ1-1; no clear D gene. V lost 2 bases to trimming and J lost 5 bases, with 18 bases between them. The germline gives CDR1 MDHEN, CDR2 SYDVKM. This CDR3 is built from 16 residues. CDR3 residues: CASSLGDKGPGTEAFF. CDR3 DNA: TGTGCCAGCAGTTTAGGCGACAAGGGTCCGGGGACTGAAGCTTTCTTT.

The chain is built from TRBV9 and TRBJ2-5; possibly TRBD2 for D (7 bases). CDR1 and CDR2 from the germline V gene are SGDLS and YYNGEE. The CDR3 is made up of 14 amino acids. Trimming stripped 1 base from V and 11 bases from J, with 18 bases between. In nucleotides, the CDR3 is TGTGCCAGCAGCGTATCCTGGGGGGGCAGTCTGCAGTACTTC. Protein: CASSVSWGGSLQYF.

The rearrangement joins TRBV7-8 to TRBJ1-5; D not resolved. CDR3 size: 14 residues. With 2 bases removed from V and 4 bases from J, the gap between germline ends came to 9 bases. CDR1 and CDR2 from the germline V gene are SGHVS and FQNEAQ. CDR3 residues: CASSLWLENQPQHF. The CDR3 region has the DNA TGTGCCAGCAGCTTATGGTTGGAGAATCAGCCCCAGCATTTT.

The chain has TRBV19 and TRBJ1-5, with 8 bases fitting TRBD1. Losses at the gene ends were 6 bases for V and 4 bases for J; bases not matched to a gene: 5. Per the germline V gene, CDR1 is LNHDA and CDR2 is SQIVND (reference sequence). The CDR3 length is 14 residues. The CDR3 loop is CASRDRAVNQPQHF. The CDR3, as DNA: TGTGCCAGTAGGGACAGGGCCGTTAATCAGCCCCAGCATTTT.

The chain employs TRBV5-6 and TRBJ2-7; the D gene is possibly TRBD1 (6 bases). Germline loops: CDR1 SGHDT, CDR2 YYEEEE. V lost 0 bases, J lost 0 bases, and 10 bases lay in between. CDR3 length equals 15 residues. Here the CDR3 DNA reads TGTGCCAGCAGCTTGGCCCAGGGGAGCTCCTACGAGCAGTACTTC. Protein: CASSLAQGSSYEQYF.

V and J are TRBV30 and TRBJ2-1; 8 bases agree with TRBD2. J gave up 2 bases and V 0 bases, and 3 bases lay outside the gene matches. The CDR3 is made up of 15 amino acids. In germline, CDR1 is GTSNPN, CDR2 SVGIG (reference sequence). As DNA, the CDR3 is TGTGCCTGGAGTGTCCCGGGGGGGACCTACAATGAGCAGTTCTTC. Protein sequence: CAWSVPGGTYNEQFF. Complete variable domain (other parts from reference TRBV30 and TRBJ2-1): SQTIHQWPATLVQPVGSPLSLECTVEGTSNPNLYWYRQAAGRGLQLLFYSVGIGQISSEVPQNLSASRPQDRQFILSSKKLLLSDSGFYLCAWSVPGGTYNEQFFGPGTRLTVL.

In its sample, this clone was seen a few times. The rearrangement joins TRBV5-5 to TRBJ1-1, with TRBD1 as a possible D gene (6 bases). Germline lookup yields CDR1 SGHKS and CDR2 YYEKEE (reference sequence). Between the trimmed V and J ends, which lost 1 base and 0 bases, there was a span of 10 bases. This CDR3 is built from 15 residues. The CDR3, as DNA: TGTGCCAGCAGCTTGCTACAGGGTCTGAACACTGAAGCTTTCTTT. Translation: CASSLLQGLNTEAFF. Filled out from reference TRBV5-5 and TRBJ1-1, the complete variable domain reads DAGVTQSPTHLIKTRGQQVTLRCSPISGHKSVSWYQQVLGQGPQFIFQYYEKEERGRGNFPDRFSARQFPNYSSELNVNALLLGDSALYLCASSLLQGLNTEAFFGQGTRLTVV.

The chain combines TRBV19 with TRBJ2-7; the match to TRBD1 covers 8 bases. The germline V gene encodes CDR1 LNHDA and CDR2 SQIVND (reference sequence). The J segment lost 3 bases and the V segment lost 2 bases, leaving 3 bases of the junction unmatched. The CDR3 loop spans 14 amino acids. The CDR3 DNA sequence: TGTGCCAGTAGTATAACAGGGGGTTTCTACGAGCAGTACTTC. This encodes CASSITGGFYEQYF.

CDR3 amino acids: CASSLSAWTGAGADTQYF. CDR3 in DNA: TGTGCCAGCAGCTTATCAGCCTGGACAGGGGCGGGCGCAGATACGCAGTATTTT. J is TRBJ2-3 and V is TRBV7-2; 9 bases align to TRBD1. This CDR3 has 18 amino acids. CDR1 and CDR2 (germline): SGHTA, FQGNSA. The ends lost 2 bases at V and 4 bases at J; junction bases unmatched: 13. Based on the CDR3 plus reference TRBV7-2 and TRBJ2-3, the full variable domain is GAGVSQSPSNKVTEKGKDVELRCDPISGHTALYWYRQSLGQGLEFLIYFQGNSAPDKSGLPSDRFSAERTGGSVSTLTIQRTQQEDSAVYLCASSLSAWTGAGADTQYFGPGTRLTVL.

This clone was observed a few times. The V call is TRBV5-1, the J call TRBJ2-1; weak D call: TRBD1 (6 bases). From germline, CDR1 is SGHRS and CDR2 YFSETQ. V lost 2 bases, J lost 8 bases, and 14 bases lay in between. The CDR3 extends over 14 amino acids. The CDR3 region is CASSLGQTADEQFF. CDR3 nucleotide sequence: TGCGCCAGCAGCTTAGGACAGACCGCGGATGAGCAGTTCTTC.

The chain couples TRBV5-1 to TRBJ2-7; 10 bases fit TRBD1. CDR3 length: 12 amino acids. The V and J ends lost 5 bases and 7 bases, in that order; junction bases with no gene match: 3. Germline CDR1 and CDR2: SGHRS and YFSETQ. CDR3 in amino acids: CASRRDRGEQYF. CDR3 coding DNA: TGCGCCAGCAGAAGGGACAGGGGTGAGCAGTACTTC.